This T cell receptor beta chain was retrieved from a study of cytomegalovirus exposure and HLA in healthy donors. Trimming cost V 3 bases and J 2 bases; bases outside gene matches: 10. The germline V gene encodes CDR1 SNHLY and CDR2 FYNNEI. The CDR3 runs 16 residues. 13 Jbeta primers and 60 Vbeta primers were used for the PCR. TCRdb's table, derived via immunoSEQ multiplex PCR, lists solely in-frame clones and lacks some. The table records about 120,000 clones, 65% to 85% of them present only once. The clonotype originates from a woman aged 25 to 39 in good health and CMV-seropositive. The gene calls are TRBV2 and TRBJ2-7, with 7 nucleotides matching TRBD1. Material: PBMCs. The CDR3 sequence: CASSEGDRAITYEQYF. The DNA for the CDR3 is TGTGCCAGCAGTGAGGGTGACAGGGCGATAACCTACGAGCAGTACTTC.